A selection of T cell receptor beta chains follows, all from one sample in a study of blood T cell repertoires in COVID-19. The data were produced by immunoSEQ multiplex PCR, yet TCRdb's version contains in-frame clones alone and is incomplete. The sample has about 230,000 clones, 65% to 90% seen once. Sequencing was performed on peripheral blood. These receptors were collected from a woman aged 40 to 50 who had recovered from COVID-19. Each CDR3 is given with its conserved first and last residue. D genes are given only for firm matches. Clone size is stated in some rows and not others, as once, few, many or a class when expanded.

TRBJ2-7 | once | TRBD1 | TRBV12-3/TRBV12-4 | CASSGGQGEPGYF | TGTGCCAGCAGTGGTGGACAGGGTGAACCGGGGTACTTC
TRBJ1-6 | . | TRBD1 | TRBV7-8 | CASTQGVSSPLHF | TGTGCCAGTACACAGGGGGTTTCTTCACCCCTCCACTTT
TRBJ2-3 | . | TRBD2 | TRBV6-2/TRBV6-3 | CASSYSGGSTDTQYF | TGTGCCAGCAGTTACAGCGGGGGGAGCACAGATACGCAGTATTTT
TRBJ2-1 | . | . | TRBV7-9 | CASSHLTGDTYNEQFF | TGTGCCAGCAGCCACCTTACCGGGGACACATACAATGAGCAGTTCTTC
TRBJ2-2 | . | . | TRBV3-1/TRBV3-2 | CASGRLNTGELFF | TGTGCCAGCGGAAGACTTAACACCGGGGAGCTGTTTTTT
TRBJ1-1 | . | TRBD1 | TRBV28 | CASSLGTGFIEAFF | TGTGCCAGCAGTTTGGGGACAGGGTTTATTGAAGCTTTCTTT
TRBJ1-5 | . | . | TRBV7-2 | CASSPEQGIQPQHF | TGTGCCAGCAGCCCCGAGCAGGGCATTCAGCCCCAGCATTTT
TRBJ2-1 | . | TRBD2 | TRBV7-2 | CASSLAAGGYNEQFF | TGTGCCAGCAGCTTAGCAGCGGGGGGCTACAATGAGCAGTTCTTC
TRBJ1-1 | . | TRBD1 | TRBV7-9 | CASSLEGQSTEAFF | TGTGCCAGCAGCTTAGAGGGACAGTCAACTGAAGCTTTCTTT
TRBJ2-7 | . | TRBD1 | TRBV30 | CAWTRCDRVEYEQYF | TGTGCCTGGACCCGGTGTGACAGGGTTGAATACGAGCAGTACTTC
TRBJ1-1 | . | . | TRBV7-9 | CASRRQTNTEAFF | TGTGCCAGCAGACGACAGACGAACACTGAAGCTTTCTTT
TRBJ1-2 | . | . | TRBV7-9 | CASSLEAGVHGYTF | TGTGCCAGCAGCTTAGAGGCAGGGGTTCATGGCTACACCTTC
TRBJ1-6 | . | . | TRBV7-2 | CASSFDGPGSPLHF | TGTGCCAGCAGCTTCGACGGCCCGGGATCACCCCTCCACTTT
TRBJ1-2 | . | TRBD1 | TRBV7-2 | CASSTGQALGYTF | TGTGCCAGCAGCACGGGACAGGCTCTTGGCTACACCTTC
TRBJ2-1 | . | . | TRBV5-1 | CASSLASLTDYNEQFF | TGCGCCAGCAGCTTGGCCTCGCTAACAGATTACAATGAGCAGTTCTTC
TRBJ2-7 | . | . | TRBV2 | CASILAQTRQDEQYF | TGTGCCAGCATCCTGGCTCAGACACGCCAAGACGAGCAGTACTTC
TRBJ1-2 | once | . | TRBV6-5 | CASSYSDTLYGYTF | TGTGCCAGCAGTTACTCGGACACTTTATATGGCTACACCTTC
TRBJ1-6 | . | . | TRBV5-1 | CASSLVSVNSPLHF | TGCGCCAGCAGCCTGGTCAGTGTGAATTCACCCCTCCACTTT
TRBJ2-7 | . | TRBD1 | TRBV30 | CAWRQGVYEQYF | TGTGCCTGGAGACAGGGGGTCTACGAGCAGTACTTC
TRBJ2-5 | . | TRBD1 | TRBV19 | CASSMTGETQYF | TGTGCCAGTAGTATGACAGGGGAGACCCAGTACTTC
TRBJ2-1 | once | . | TRBV6-1 | CASSEEGSDEQFF | TGTGCCAGCAGTGAAGAGGGGTCGGATGAGCAGTTCTTC
TRBJ1-5 | once | . | TRBV7-8 | CASSLGWQGLSLVSNQPQHF | TGTGCCAGCAGCTTAGGGTGGCAGGGCCTATCCCTCGTAAGCAATCAGCCCCAGCATTTT
TRBJ1-1 | once | TRBD1 | TRBV28 | CASSLTLGQAPGTEAFF | TGTGCCAGCAGTTTAACCCTCGGACAGGCCCCTGGAACTGAAGCTTTCTTT
TRBJ1-6 | few | TRBD1 | TRBV11-3 | CASSPTTGAGTPLHF | TGTGCCAGCAGCCCCACGACAGGGGCCGGGACACCCCTCCACTTT
TRBJ1-5 | . | TRBD1 | TRBV6-2/TRBV6-3 | CASSRQGASNQPQHF | TGTGCCAGCAGTCGACAGGGGGCCAGCAATCAGCCCCAGCATTTT
TRBJ2-7 | . | . | TRBV6-5 | CASSLNALISYEQYF | TGTGCCAGCAGTCTCAACGCCCTAATAAGCTACGAGCAGTACTTC
TRBJ2-3 | . | . | TRBV19 | CASSTLTGRTDTQYF | TGTGCCAGTAGCACCTTGACAGGGAGGACAGATACGCAGTATTTT
TRBJ2-6 | . | . | TRBV28 | CASSSSGQVFSGANVLTF | TGTGCCAGCAGTTCTTCCGGACAAGTATTCTCTGGGGCCAACGTCCTGACTTTC
TRBJ2-7 | . | . | TRBV11-2 | CASSLTSYEQYF | TGTGCCAGCAGCTTGACTAGCTACGAGCAGTACTTC
TRBJ1-3 | . | . | TRBV7-9 | CASSIDRTYSGNTIYF | TGTGCCAGCAGCATAGACAGGACCTACTCTGGAAACACCATATATTTT
TRBJ1-2 | . | . | TRBV2 | CASRGPGWGFGYTF | TGTGCCAGCAGGGGCCCCGGATGGGGCTTTGGCTACACCTTC
TRBJ2-5 | . | TRBD2 | TRBV7-9 | CASSLVPSRGESVETQYF | TGTGCCAGCAGCTTAGTGCCCTCGCGGGGGGAATCGGTAGAGACCCAGTACTTC
TRBJ2-3 | once | TRBD2 | TRBV9 | CASSASGGASTDTQYF | TGTGCCAGCAGCGCTAGCGGGGGGGCTAGCACAGATACGCAGTATTTT
TRBJ2-3 | few | TRBD2 | TRBV11-2 | CASRRIAGGNTDTQYF | TGTGCCAGCAGACGTATAGCGGGGGGCAACACAGATACGCAGTATTTT
TRBJ2-3 | . | TRBD1 | TRBV5-4 | CASNPTGGEDTQYF | TGTGCCAGCAACCCGACAGGGGGCGAAGATACGCAGTATTTT
TRBJ1-1 | . | TRBD1 | TRBV24-1 | CATSGAGQGDTEAFF | TGTGCCACCAGTGGGGCTGGACAGGGCGACACTGAAGCTTTCTTT
TRBJ1-6 | . | . | TRBV11-3 | CASSLRRTYNSPLHF | TGTGCCAGCAGCTTACGAAGAACATATAATTCACCCCTCCACTTT
TRBJ1-1 | . | TRBD1 | TRBV2 | CASSGRTGFANTEAFF | TGTGCCAGCAGTGGAAGGACAGGGTTTGCGAACACTGAAGCTTTCTTT
TRBJ2-3 | . | . | TRBV4-1 | CASSQLGGGADTQYF | TGCGCCAGCAGCCAATTGGGTGGAGGCGCAGATACGCAGTATTTT